The 3 T cell receptor beta chains presented below share a single source sample, sequenced in a study of OX40 agonist ivuxolimab in advanced cancers. Profiled with immunoSEQ multiplex PCR; TCRdb holds only in-frame clones, not every one. The table has just under 65,000 clones, roughly 81% seen once. The specimen was CD4+ or CD8+ T cells sorted from blood, collected in a trial of the OX40 agonist ivuxolimab. Receptors originate from an adult with an advanced solid tumor such as melanoma, head and neck, liver or kidney cancer.

The V call is TRBV2, the J call TRBJ2-6; D is ambiguous. Deletions cut 5 bases from V and 4 bases from J, with 12 bases between. Germline loops: CDR1 SNHLY, CDR2 FYNNEI. This CDR3 has 15 residues. The CDR3 is CASSTDTAGANVLTF. The CDR3 DNA is TGTGCCAGCAGTACCGACACGGCGGGGGCCAACGTCCTGACTTTC.

V and J are TRBV5-6 and TRBJ1-2, with 7 positions matching TRBD1. The germline gives CDR1 SGHDT, CDR2 YYEEEE. The J segment lost 8 bases and the V segment lost 4 bases, leaving 8 bases of the junction unmatched. CDR3 length: 13 amino acids. The CDR3 DNA follows: TGTGCCAGCAGCGACGACAGGGTGAGGGGCTACACCTTC. It encodes CASSDDRVRGYTF.

This clone appeared once. The rearrangement joins TRBV19 to TRBJ2-1; 9 bases fit TRBD2. The length of the CDR3 is 18 residues. Germline CDR1 is LNHDA and CDR2 is SQIVND (reference sequence). V lost 5 bases and J lost 3; bases outside the gene matches: 14. For the CDR3, the DNA is TGTGCCAGTAGTTCCACCCGCGGGGGGGCGGCTGGCTACAATGAGCAGTTCTTC. Its translation: CASSSTRGGAAGYNEQFF.